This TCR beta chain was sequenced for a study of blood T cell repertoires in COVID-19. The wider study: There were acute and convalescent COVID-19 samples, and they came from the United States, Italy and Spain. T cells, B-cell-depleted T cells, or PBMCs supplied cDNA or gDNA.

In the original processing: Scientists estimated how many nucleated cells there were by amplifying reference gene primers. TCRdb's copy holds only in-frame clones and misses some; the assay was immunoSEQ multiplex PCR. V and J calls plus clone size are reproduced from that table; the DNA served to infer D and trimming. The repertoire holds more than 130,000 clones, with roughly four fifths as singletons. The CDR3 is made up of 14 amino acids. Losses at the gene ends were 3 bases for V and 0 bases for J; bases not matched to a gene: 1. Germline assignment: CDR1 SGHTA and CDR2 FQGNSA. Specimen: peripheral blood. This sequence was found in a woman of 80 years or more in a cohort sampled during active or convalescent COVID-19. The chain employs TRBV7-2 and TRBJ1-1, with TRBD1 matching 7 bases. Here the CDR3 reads CASSLTGLNTEAFF. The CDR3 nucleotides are TGTGCCAGCAGCTTGACAGGGTTGAACACTGAAGCTTTCTTT.